Below, one TCR beta chain is given with its context. The cDNA came from 5'RACE, which used 10-nucleotide random UMIs. The output of every sequencing run exceeded 190 million TCR-beta sequences, derived from 15-18 subjects. TCRdb called the 5' RACE reads again in MiXCR, with one record for every CDR3 protein. The sample lists approximately 82,000 distinct CDR3 sequences; just over 2.5% were seen once. Germline V gene data show CDR1 as MNHNY and CDR2 as SVGAGI (reference sequence). The length of the CDR3 is 15 residues. Germline trimming cut 6 bases from V and 4 bases from J; bases unmatched to any gene: 8. The sample belongs to a study of neurological immune-mediated disorders.

J is TRBJ2-1 and V is TRBV6-6; TRBD1 matches 8 bases. The material sequenced was PBMCs. The receptor's source is a woman aged 30 to 39 with multiple sclerosis. The chain's CDR3 is CASSPGGQGYNEQFF. The DNA of the CDR3 is TGTGCCAGCAGCCCCGGCGGACAGGGATACAATGAGCAGTTCTTC.